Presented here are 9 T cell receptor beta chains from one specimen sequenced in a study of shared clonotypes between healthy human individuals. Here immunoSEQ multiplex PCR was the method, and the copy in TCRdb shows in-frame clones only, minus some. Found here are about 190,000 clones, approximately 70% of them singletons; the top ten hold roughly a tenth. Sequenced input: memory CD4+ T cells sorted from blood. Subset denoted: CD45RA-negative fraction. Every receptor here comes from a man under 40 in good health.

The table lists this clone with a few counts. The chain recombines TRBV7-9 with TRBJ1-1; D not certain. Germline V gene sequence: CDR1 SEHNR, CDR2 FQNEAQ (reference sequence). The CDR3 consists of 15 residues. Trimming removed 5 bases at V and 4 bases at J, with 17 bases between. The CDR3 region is CASSPRSKGSTEAFF. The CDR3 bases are TGTGCCAGCAGCCCCCGTTCCAAGGGCAGCACTGAAGCTTTCTTT.

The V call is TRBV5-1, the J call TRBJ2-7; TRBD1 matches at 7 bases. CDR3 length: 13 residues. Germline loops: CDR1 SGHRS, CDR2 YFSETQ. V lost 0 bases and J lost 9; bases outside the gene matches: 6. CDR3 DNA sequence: TGCGCCAGCAGCTTGGAGACAGGGCGAGGGCAGTACTTC. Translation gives CASSLETGRGQYF.

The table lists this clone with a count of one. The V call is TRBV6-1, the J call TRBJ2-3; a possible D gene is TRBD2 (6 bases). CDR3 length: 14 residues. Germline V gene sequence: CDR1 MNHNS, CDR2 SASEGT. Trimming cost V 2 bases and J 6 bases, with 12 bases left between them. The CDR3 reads CASSESAGGDTQYF. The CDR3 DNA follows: TGTGCCAGCAGTGAATCGGCTGGGGGGGATACGCAGTATTTT.

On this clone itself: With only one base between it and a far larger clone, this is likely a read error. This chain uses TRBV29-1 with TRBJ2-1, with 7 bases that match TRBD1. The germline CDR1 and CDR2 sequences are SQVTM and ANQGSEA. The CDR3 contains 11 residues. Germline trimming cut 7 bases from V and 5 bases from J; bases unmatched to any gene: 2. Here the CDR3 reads CSAGGHNEQFF. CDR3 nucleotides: TGCAGCGCAGGGGGACACAATGAGCAGTTCTTC.

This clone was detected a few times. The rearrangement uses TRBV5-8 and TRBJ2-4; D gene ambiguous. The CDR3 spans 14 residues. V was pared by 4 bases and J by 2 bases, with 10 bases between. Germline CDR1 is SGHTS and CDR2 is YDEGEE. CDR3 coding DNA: TGTGCCAGCAGCCCCAGATGGTCCAAAAACATTCAGTACTTC. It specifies CASSPRWSKNIQYF.

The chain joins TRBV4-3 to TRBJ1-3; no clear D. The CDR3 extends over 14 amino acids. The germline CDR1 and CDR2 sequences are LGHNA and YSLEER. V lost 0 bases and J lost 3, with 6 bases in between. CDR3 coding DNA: TGCGCCAGCAGCCAAGACGGAGTTGGAAACACCATATATTTT. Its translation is CASSQDGVGNTIYF.

The CDR3 nucleotides read TGTGCCAGCAGCTACCTGGCAGGGGGCTACGAGCAGTACTTC. This sequence encodes CASSYLAGGYEQYF. The genes are TRBV6-5 and TRBJ2-7; the match to TRBD1 covers 7 bases. With 6 bases clipped from V and 3 bases from J, the junction kept 8 bases outside the gene matches. Germline V gene sequence: CDR1 MNHEY, CDR2 SVGAGI. The CDR3 is 14 residues long.

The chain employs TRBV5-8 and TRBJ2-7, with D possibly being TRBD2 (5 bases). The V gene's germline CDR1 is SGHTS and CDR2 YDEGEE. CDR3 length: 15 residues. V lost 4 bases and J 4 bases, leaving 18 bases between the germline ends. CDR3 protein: CASSPISAGKYEQYF. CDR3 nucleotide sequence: TGTGCCAGCAGCCCTATCTCGGCGGGCAAATACGAGCAGTACTTC.

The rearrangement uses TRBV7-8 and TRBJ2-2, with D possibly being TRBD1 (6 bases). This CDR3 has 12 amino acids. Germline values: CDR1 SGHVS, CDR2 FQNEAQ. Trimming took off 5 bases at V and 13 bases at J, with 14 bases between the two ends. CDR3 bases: TGTGCCAGCAGCCAAGACAGGAGGTGGCTGTTTTTT. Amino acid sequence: CASSQDRRWLFF.